Shown below are 5 T cell receptor beta chains from a single sample sequenced in a study of human T cells and chemical hapten exposure. Time point described: patch test 2, 6 weeks after DPC sensitization. Described treatment: therapeutic diphenylcyclopropenone sensitization with weekly scalp DPC. TCRdb reanalysed the RACE reads using MiXCR and keeps one entry per CDR3 protein. This sample has about 110,000 distinct CDR3 sequences, with 9.2% found just once. The sequencing used whole blood, collected in connection with sensitization to the hapten diphenylcyclopropenone (DPC). Receptors originate from a woman in her 40s with alopecia areata. Some clones in this sample may be carry-over from other donors' samples.

The genes are TRBV7-8 and TRBJ2-7; D is tentatively TRBD1 or TRBD2 (5 bases each). Per germline, CDR1 SGHVS and CDR2 FQNEAQ. V was shortened by 2 bases and J by 7 bases, with 15 bases between the two germline ends. This CDR3 contains 14 residues. CDR3 bases: TGTGCCAGCAGCTTATCCCAGGGCTCGGGGGAGCAGTACTTC. Translating it yields CASSLSQGSGEQYF.

This clonotype was found many times. The rearrangement links TRBV7-8 to TRBJ1-5; perhaps TRBD1 as D (6 bases). This CDR3 is built from 15 residues. V lost 3 bases to trimming and J lost 0 bases, with 9 bases between them. Per the germline V gene, CDR1 is SGHVS and CDR2 is FQNEAQ. This chain's CDR3 is CASSFRGDSNQPQHF. The CDR3 DNA reads as TGTGCCAGCAGCTTCAGGGGCGATAGCAATCAGCCCCAGCATTTT.

This clonotype was counted between two and nine times. CDR3 in amino acids: CASSPPAFKGGYTF. CDR3 sequence (DNA): TGTGCCAGCTCACCACCCGCCTTTAAAGGGGGCTACACCTTC. V usage is TRBV18 and J usage is TRBJ1-2; D is undetermined. V lost 0 bases, J lost 8 bases, and 13 bases lay in between. This CDR3 region has 14 residues. CDR1 KGHSH and CDR2 LQKENI come from the germline V gene.

The V gene is TRBV30, the J gene TRBJ1-6; 8 bases fit TRBD1. CDR3 size: 14 residues. With V trimmed by 0 bases and J by 8 bases, 3 bases remained unmatched. CDR1 is GTSNPN and CDR2 is SVGIG in the germline V gene (reference sequence). Here the CDR3 reads CAWSVPGGDSPLHF. The CDR3 DNA sequence: TGTGCCTGGAGTGTACCAGGGGGCGATTCACCCCTCCACTTT.

The table lists this clonotype with a few counts. This rearrangement joins TRBV28 to TRBJ1-2, with D tentatively TRBD1 (6 bases). V shed 1 base and J shed 8 bases, with 20 bases lying between them. The germline gives CDR1 MDHEN, CDR2 SYDVKM. The length of the CDR3 is 16 residues. CDR3 in amino acids: CASSLLAQGLTRGYTF. For the CDR3, the DNA is TGTGCCAGCAGTTTATTGGCACAGGGCCTCACGCGGGGCTACACCTTC.